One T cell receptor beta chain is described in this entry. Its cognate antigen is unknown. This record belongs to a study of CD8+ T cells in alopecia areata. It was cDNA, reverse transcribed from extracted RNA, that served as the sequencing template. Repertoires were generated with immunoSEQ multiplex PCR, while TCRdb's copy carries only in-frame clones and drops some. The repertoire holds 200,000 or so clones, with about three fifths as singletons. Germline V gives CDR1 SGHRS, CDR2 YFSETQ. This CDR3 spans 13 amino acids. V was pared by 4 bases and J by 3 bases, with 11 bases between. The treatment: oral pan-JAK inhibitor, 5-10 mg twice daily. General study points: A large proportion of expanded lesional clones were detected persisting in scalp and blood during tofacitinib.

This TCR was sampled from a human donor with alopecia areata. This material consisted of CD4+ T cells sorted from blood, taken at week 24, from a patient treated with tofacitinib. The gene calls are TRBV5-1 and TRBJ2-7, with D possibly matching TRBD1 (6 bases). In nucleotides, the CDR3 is TGCGCCAGCAGCCGGGACATCGTCTACGAGCAGTACTTC. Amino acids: CASSRDIVYEQYF.